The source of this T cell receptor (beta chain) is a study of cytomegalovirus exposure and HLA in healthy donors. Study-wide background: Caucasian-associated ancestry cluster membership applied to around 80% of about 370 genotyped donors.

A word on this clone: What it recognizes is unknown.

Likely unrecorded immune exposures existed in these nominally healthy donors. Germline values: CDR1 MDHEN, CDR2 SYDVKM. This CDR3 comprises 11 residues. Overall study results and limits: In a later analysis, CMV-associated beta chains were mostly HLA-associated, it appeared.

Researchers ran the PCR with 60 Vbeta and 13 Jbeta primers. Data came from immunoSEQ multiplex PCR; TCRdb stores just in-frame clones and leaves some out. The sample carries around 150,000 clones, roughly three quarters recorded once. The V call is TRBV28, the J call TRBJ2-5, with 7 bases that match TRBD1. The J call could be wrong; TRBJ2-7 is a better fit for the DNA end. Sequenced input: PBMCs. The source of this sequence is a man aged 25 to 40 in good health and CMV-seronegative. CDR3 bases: TGTGCCAGTTTACAGGGGTACGAGCAGTACTTC. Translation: CASLQGYEQYF.